A single sample is the source of the 32 T cell receptor beta chains below, sequenced in a study of T cell repertoires in cytomegalovirus infection. TCRdb analysed the reads with MiXCR anew, one entry per CDR3 protein. The sample yields about 920,000 distinct CDR3 sequences, about 33% seen once. What these receptors recognize is not known. This specimen was cultured CD8+ T cells from PBMCs, taken from culture after CMV antigen stimulation. These receptors all stem from a human donor in good health (CMV status not recorded). Some clones in this sample may be carry-over from other donors' samples.

Note on this clonotype: Given a far larger clone just one base away, this is likely a sequencing read error. The chain links TRBV5-5 to TRBJ2-3; no definite D call. CDR3 size: 12 residues. The V gene's germline CDR1 is SGHKS and CDR2 YYEKEE (reference sequence). CDR3 coding DNA: TGTGCCAGCAGCTCGGGCACAAATACGCAGTATTTT. Its protein product is CASSSGTNTQYF.

The V gene is TRBV9, the J gene TRBJ2-2; a weak D match, TRBD1 (6 bases). V was pared by 0 bases and J by 5 bases, with 14 bases between. Germline CDR1 and CDR2: SGDLS and YYNGEE. The CDR3 runs 16 residues. CDR3 sequence reads: CASSVGDTRGTGELFF. CDR3 nucleotide sequence: TGTGCCAGCAGCGTAGGGGACACCCGAGGGACCGGGGAGCTGTTTTTT. Variable domain in full (rest from reference TRBV9 and TRBJ2-2): DSGVTQTPKHLITATGQRVTLRCSPRSGDLSVYWYQQSLDQGLQFLIQYYNGEERAKGNILERFSAQQFPDLHSELNLSSLELGDSALYFCASSVGDTRGTGELFFGEGSRLTVL.

The chain carries TRBV19 and TRBJ2-1; D unresolved. CDR1 is LNHDA, CDR2 SQIVND, per germline (reference sequence). Trimming removed 1 base from V and 7 bases from J, with 14 bases in between. The CDR3 is 15 amino acids. The CDR3 sequence is CASSIAPAGVNEQFF. The CDR3 DNA is TGTGCCAGTAGTATAGCCCCGGCTGGGGTAAATGAGCAGTTCTTC.

This clonotype was seen more than once but under ten times. The CDR3 bases are TGTGCCAGCAGCCACTACAGGGGTCCCTACGAGCAGTACGTC. Residues: CASSHYRGPYEQYV. V usage is TRBV27 and J usage is TRBJ2-7, with 7 bases matching TRBD1. After removal of 6 bases from V and 2 bases from J, the junction contained 7 bases not matched to a gene. This CDR3 contains 14 residues. Germline loops: CDR1 MNHEY, CDR2 SMNVEV (reference sequence).

The chain links TRBV7-9 to TRBJ2-1, with 7 bases that match TRBD1. The CDR3 is 15 residues long. In germline, CDR1 is SEHNR, CDR2 FQNEAQ (reference sequence). V was clipped by 4 bases and J by 4 bases; unmatched bases: 7. The CDR3 here is CASSSPGRGYNEQFF. The CDR3 DNA reads TGTGCCAGCAGCTCCCCGGGCAGGGGGTACAATGAGCAGTTCTTC.

This clonotype was seen only a few times. The rearrangement joins TRBV9 to TRBJ1-1; weak D call: TRBD1 (5 bases). CDR1 and CDR2 from the germline V gene are SGDLS and YYNGEE. V lost 4 bases to trimming and J lost 3 bases, with 16 bases between them. CDR3 size: 15 residues. The CDR3 DNA reads as TGTGCCAGCAGCACAACCTGGGGCTACGACACTGAAGCTTTCTTT. It codes for CASSTTWGYDTEAFF.

The J gene is TRBJ2-2, the V gene TRBV28; tentative D call: TRBD2 (5 bases). The CDR3 consists of 15 residues. The ends were cut back, 2 bases at V and 4 bases at J, with 11 bases in the middle. Germline V lookup: CDR1 MDHEN, CDR2 SYDVKM. CDR3 coding DNA: TGTGCCAGCAGTTTAGTCGATGAGGGCACCGGGGAGCTGTTTTTT. It encodes CASSLVDEGTGELFF. Full variable domain (remainder filled in from reference TRBV28 and TRBJ2-2): DVKVTQSSRYLVKRTGEKVFLECVQDMDHENMFWYRQDPGLGLRLIYFSYDVKMKEKGDIPEGYSVSREKKERFSLILESASTNQTSMYLCASSLVDEGTGELFFGEGSRLTVL.

The chain employs TRBV28 and TRBJ2-3; D unclear. CDR1 and CDR2 (germline): MDHEN, SYDVKM. This CDR3 spans 17 amino acids. V was cut by 6 bases and J by 1 base, with 20 bases left in between. DNA of the CDR3: TGTGCCAGCAGCTCAGGAGACTTGAGCTCCGGCACAGATACGCAGTATTTT. Protein product: CASSSGDLSSGTDTQYF.

In this sample, this clonotype turned up a few times. V is TRBV15 and J is TRBJ2-1; a possible D gene is TRBD2 (6 bases). V dropped 3 bases and J dropped 4 bases, with 13 bases sitting between them. Germline-derived CDR1 and CDR2 are LNHNV and YYDKDF (reference sequence). The CDR3 loop spans 15 amino acids. CDR3 sequence reads: CATSSPEGRYNEQFF. The DNA of the CDR3 is TGTGCCACCAGCAGTCCGGAGGGGAGATACAATGAGCAGTTCTTC.

The chain combines TRBV27 with TRBJ1-4, with 7 bases lining up with TRBD1. V lost 7 bases and J lost 5; bases outside the gene matches: 10. CDR1 and CDR2 (germline): MNHEY, SMNVEV (reference sequence). The CDR3 has 15 amino acids. The CDR3 DNA follows: TGTGCCAGCACCATGAAGACAGGGCGAAATGAAAAACTGTTTTTT. This gives the protein CASTMKTGRNEKLFF.

This clonotype was found a few times. The chain uses TRBV12-3 or TRBV12-4 and TRBJ2-7, with 7 positions matching TRBD1. J was trimmed by 3 bases and V by 4 bases; bases with no gene match: 12. The CDR3 length is 16 residues. CDR3 protein: CASSSIHGTVVYEQYF. The CDR3 DNA sequence: TGTGCCAGCAGTTCAATTCATGGGACAGTAGTCTACGAGCAGTACTTC.

This chain uses TRBV6-5 with TRBJ2-5, with 11 bases that match TRBD2. The V gene end was trimmed by 2 bases and the J gene end by 10 bases; junction bases not matched to a gene: 6. The CDR3 length is 14 residues. Germline V gene data show CDR1 as MNHEY and CDR2 as SVGAGI. CDR3 loop: CASSYGTSGVGQYF. The CDR3 coding sequence is TGTGCCAGCAGTTACGGGACTAGCGGAGTGGGCCAGTACTTC.

This clonotype was picked up a small number of times. This sequence joins TRBV28 and TRBJ2-3; the D call may be TRBD1 or TRBD2 (6 bases each). With 10 bases removed from V and 3 bases from J, the gap between germline ends came to 23 bases. This CDR3 is built from 16 residues. Germline loops: CDR1 MDHEN, CDR2 SYDVKM. The CDR3 here is CAIGHFSGGQTDTQYF. As DNA, the CDR3 is TGTGCCATCGGCCATTTCAGTGGGGGGCAAACAGATACGCAGTATTTT. Full variable domain (rest looked up from reference TRBV28 and TRBJ2-3): DVKVTQSSRYLVKRTGEKVFLECVQDMDHENMFWYRQDPGLGLRLIYFSYDVKMKEKGDIPEGYSVSREKKERFSLILESASTNQTSMYLCAIGHFSGGQTDTQYFGPGTRLTVL.

Only a few counts were recorded for this clonotype. The chain couples TRBV14 to TRBJ1-2; D not resolved. V was trimmed by 1 base and J by 3 bases, leaving 3 bases between them. CDR3 length equals 12 residues. Germline CDR1 is SGHDN and CDR2 is FVKESK. The CDR3 coding sequence is TGTGCCAGCAGCCAAGCAGACTATGGCTACACCTTC. Its protein is CASSQADYGYTF.

This clonotype was detected many times. The chain joins TRBV9 to TRBJ2-3; 9 nucleotides match TRBD1. Germline values: CDR1 SGDLS, CDR2 YYNGEE. The CDR3 runs 16 residues. The J segment lost 0 bases and the V segment lost 0 bases, leaving 2 bases of the junction unmatched. CDR3 in DNA: TGTGCCAGCAGCGTAGGCGGGACAGGGAGCACAGATACGCAGTATTTT. This encodes CASSVGGTGSTDTQYF.

This chain joins TRBV7-9 and TRBJ2-2, with 9 bases that match TRBD1. This CDR3 contains 16 residues. The junction had 7 bases not matched to a gene; V was cut back by 2 bases and J by 6 bases. Germline V gives CDR1 SEHNR, CDR2 FQNEAQ (reference sequence). The CDR3 protein is CASSLPGQGLAGELFF. The CDR3 region has the DNA TGTGCCAGCAGCTTACCCGGACAGGGGTTGGCCGGGGAGCTGTTTTTT. The full variable domain, its missing parts supplied by reference TRBV7-9 and TRBJ2-2, is DTGVSQNPRHKITKRGQNVTFRCDPISEHNRLYWYRQTLGQGPEFLTYFQNEAQLEKSRLLSDRFSAERPKGSFSTLEIQRTEQGDSAMYLCASSLPGQGLAGELFFGEGSRLTVL.

This clonotype was detected a few times. The chain carries TRBV6-6 and TRBJ2-1, with 13 bases matching TRBD2. The CDR3 sequence is 16 residues long. J lost 7 bases, V lost 4 bases, and 7 bases had no gene match. Germline values: CDR1 MNHNY, CDR2 SVGAGI (reference sequence). In nucleotides, the CDR3 is TGTGCCAGCAGTTTCCCGAGGGGACTAGCGGGGAATGAGCAGTTCTTC. Protein product: CASSFPRGLAGNEQFF.

V usage is TRBV28 and J usage is TRBJ2-1, with 8 bases matching TRBD2. Germline assignment: CDR1 MDHEN and CDR2 SYDVKM. The CDR3 loop spans 16 amino acids. Germline trimming cut 4 bases from V and 1 base from J; bases unmatched to any gene: 6. The chain's CDR3 is CASSYYGGASYNEQFF. CDR3 coding DNA: TGTGCCAGCAGTTACTACGGGGGGGCATCCTACAATGAGCAGTTCTTC.

This rearrangement joins TRBV12-3 or TRBV12-4 to TRBJ2-2; tentatively, D is TRBD1 or TRBD2 (5 bases each). CDR3 length: 11 residues. The ends were cut back, 8 bases at V and 8 bases at J, with 9 bases in the middle. CDR3 protein: CASGDGGELFF. CDR3 DNA: TGTGCCAGCGGGGACGGAGGGGAGCTGTTTTTT.

The chain carries TRBV12-5 and TRBJ2-2; D call uncertain. Germline V gene lookup returns CDR1 LGHNT and CDR2 FRNRAP. Trimming removed 6 bases from V and 10 bases from J, with 12 bases in between. This CDR3 is built from 12 residues. The chain's CDR3 is CASGLGGEELFF. In DNA form, the CDR3 reads TGTGCTAGTGGCCTAGGCGGCGAGGAGCTGTTTTTT.

About this clonotype: One end of the junction is discordant with germline, which a read error may explain. The chain uses TRBV12-3 or TRBV12-4 and TRBJ2-5, with TRBD2 identical over 7 bases. The CDR3 extends over 12 amino acids. DNA of the CDR3: TGTGTCAGCACCGGGAGGCGAGGGACCCAGTACTTC. Protein product: CVSTGRRGTQYF.

Comments on this clonotype: A much more abundant neighbour one base away suggests this may be a read error. V and J are TRBV6-2 or TRBV6-3 and TRBJ2-1; D is unclear. This CDR3 has 12 amino acids. CDR1 is MNHEY, CDR2 SVGEGT, per germline. V lost 2 bases, J lost 7 bases, and 6 bases lay in between. CDR3 residues: CASSYGENEQFF. The DNA for the CDR3 is TGTGCCAGCAGTTACGGGGAAAATGAGCAGTTCTTC.

The sample holds many counts of this clonotype. V usage is TRBV7-9 and J usage is TRBJ2-1; D gene uncertain. Germline V CDR1 and CDR2: SEHNR, FQNEAQ (reference sequence). The CDR3 spans 16 residues. V was clipped by 5 bases and J by 3 bases, with 17 bases between them. This chain's CDR3 is CASSPPQGPHYNEQFF. The CDR3 DNA is TGTGCCAGCAGCCCCCCGCAAGGACCTCACTACAATGAGCAGTTCTTC.

The V call is TRBV20-1, the J call TRBJ1-1; 8 bases line up with TRBD1. Germline CDR1 reads DFQATT; CDR2 reads SNEGSKA (reference sequence). Trimming at V came to 6 bases and at J to 11 bases, leaving 14 bases not matched to a gene. This CDR3 is 13 amino acids long. The CDR3 region has the DNA TGCAGTGCCCTGGACAGGGACATCGGGCAGGCTTTCTTT. Amino acids: CSALDRDIGQAFF.

The V gene is TRBV20-1, the J gene TRBJ2-5; D is unclear. Looked up from germline, CDR1 is DFQATT and CDR2 is SNEGSKA (reference sequence). The CDR3 extends over 16 amino acids. Trimming left V 0 bases short and J 5 bases short, with 19 bases between. The CDR3 protein is CSARDLTQWLGETQYF. As DNA, the CDR3 is TGCAGTGCTAGAGATTTGACACAATGGCTGGGGGAGACCCAGTACTTC.

The J gene is TRBJ2-2, the V gene TRBV6-1; tentatively, D is TRBD2 (5 bases). This CDR3 has 16 amino acids. Per germline, CDR1 MNHNS and CDR2 SASEGT. Trimming pared 6 bases from V and 0 bases from J, leaving 14 bases between. CDR3 in amino acids: CASRAWGASNTGELFF. The CDR3, as DNA: TGTGCCAGCAGGGCCTGGGGAGCCTCGAACACCGGGGAGCTGTTTTTT.

For this clonotype: It may be a read error: a sequence one base away is much more abundant. CDR3 bases: TGTGCCAGCAGCTCCCGACTGGGGGAGGGTTTT. Its translation is CASSSRLGEGF. The chain recombines TRBV7-2 with TRBJ2-3, with TRBD2 matching over 7 bases. CDR1 SGHTA and CDR2 FQGNSA come from the germline V gene. The CDR3 contains 11 residues.

The rearrangement joins TRBV10-3 to TRBJ2-5; perhaps TRBD1 as D (6 bases). V was trimmed by 6 bases and J by 5 bases, leaving 16 bases between them. The CDR3 runs to 14 residues. The germline V gene encodes CDR1 ENHRY and CDR2 SYGVKD. In nucleotides, the CDR3 is TGTGCCATCAGCCAATCCACAGGGCTCGAGACCCAGTACTTC. Residues: CAISQSTGLETQYF.

With respect to this clonotype: Mismatch with germline at one junction end may stem from a read error. CDR3 region: CPSSTQTGTANYNEQFF. For the CDR3, the DNA is TGTCCCAGCAGCACCCAAACCGGGACAGCGAACTACAATGAGCAGTTCTTC. The chain has TRBV7-4 and TRBJ2-1, with 7 bases fitting TRBD1. CDR1 is SGHVT and CDR2 is SQSDAQ in the germline V gene. This CDR3 has 17 amino acids. The full variable domain, with the rest looked up from reference TRBV7-4 and TRBJ2-1, is GAGVSQSPRYKVAKRGRDVALRCDSISGHVTLYWYRQTLGQGSEVLTYSQSDAQRDKSGRPSGRFSAERPERSVSTLKIQRTEQGDSAVYLCPSSTQTGTANYNEQFFGPGTRLTVL.

Regarding this clonotype: An end of the junction differs from the germline gene, which may be a read error. This chain connects TRBV7-6 to TRBJ2-1; a possible D gene is TRBD2 (6 bases). Germline CDR1 SGHVS, CDR2 FNYEAQ. This CDR3 has 15 amino acids. This CDR3 is CASSLAAISYNEQFF. The CDR3 coding sequence is TGTGCTAGCAGCTTAGCGGCCATCTCCTACAATGAGCAGTTCTTC. Looking up the rest from reference TRBV7-6 and TRBJ2-1 gives the full variable domain: GAGVSQSPRYKVTKRGQDVALRCDPISGHVSLYWYRQALGQGPEFLTYFNYEAQQDKSGLPNDRFSAERPEGSISTLTIQRTEQRDSAMYRCASSLAAISYNEQFFGPGTRLTVL.

This clonotype was seen once. The CDR3 loop reads CASSYRPPPLHF. CDR3 sequence (DNA): TGTGCCAGCAGTTATCGCCCGCCACCCCTCCACTTT. The chain couples TRBV6-8 to TRBJ1-6; unclear D gene. The V end was cut by 3 bases, the J end by 11 bases, with 8 bases between. The CDR3 sequence is 12 residues long. Germline loops: CDR1 MNHGY, CDR2 SAAAGT.

The rearrangement uses TRBV7-9 and TRBJ1-2; D is perhaps TRBD1 (5 bases). Germline CDR1 is SEHNR and CDR2 is FQNEAQ (reference sequence). The CDR3 is made up of 14 amino acids. V dropped 1 base and J dropped 6 bases, with 12 bases sitting between them. CDR3: CASSLEVQVDGYTF. CDR3 coding DNA: TGTGCCAGCAGCTTAGAGGTACAGGTGGATGGCTACACCTTC. Drawing the rest from reference TRBV7-9 and TRBJ1-2, the complete variable domain is DTGVSQNPRHKITKRGQNVTFRCDPISEHNRLYWYRQTLGQGPEFLTYFQNEAQLEKSRLLSDRFSAERPKGSFSTLEIQRTEQGDSAMYLCASSLEVQVDGYTFGSGTRLTVV.